This TCR beta chain was recovered during a study of control samples from healthy donors and cancer patients. The assay was immunoSEQ multiplex PCR, and TCRdb's table has in-frame clones only and misses some. The data contain tens of thousands of clones, around 95% of them seen just once; the ten biggest clones take up 4%. Per the germline V gene, CDR1 is SQVTM and CDR2 is ANQGSEA. V trimming: 4 bases; J trimming: 5 bases; junction bases outside the gene matches: 7. CDR3 length: 13 residues. Sequencing was done on a sample of blood. The clonotype originates from a young man in good health. The J gene is TRBJ2-5, the V gene TRBV29-1; 7 nucleotides line up with TRBD2. CDR3 DNA sequence: TGCAGCGTTGTGGAGGGCGGGAGCGAGACCCAGTACTTC. It specifies CSVVEGGSETQYF.